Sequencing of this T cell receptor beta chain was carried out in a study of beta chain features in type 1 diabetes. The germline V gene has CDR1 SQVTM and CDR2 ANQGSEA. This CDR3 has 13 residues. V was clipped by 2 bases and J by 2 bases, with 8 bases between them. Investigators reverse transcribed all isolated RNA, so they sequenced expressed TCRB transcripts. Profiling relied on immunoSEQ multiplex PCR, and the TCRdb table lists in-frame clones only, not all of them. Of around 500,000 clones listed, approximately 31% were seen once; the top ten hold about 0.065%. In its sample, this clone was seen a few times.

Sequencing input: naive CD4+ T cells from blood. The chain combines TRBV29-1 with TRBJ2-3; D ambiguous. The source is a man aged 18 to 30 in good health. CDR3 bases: TGCAGCGTTGAATGGGCGGCCACAGATACGCAGTATTTT. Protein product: CSVEWAATDTQYF.